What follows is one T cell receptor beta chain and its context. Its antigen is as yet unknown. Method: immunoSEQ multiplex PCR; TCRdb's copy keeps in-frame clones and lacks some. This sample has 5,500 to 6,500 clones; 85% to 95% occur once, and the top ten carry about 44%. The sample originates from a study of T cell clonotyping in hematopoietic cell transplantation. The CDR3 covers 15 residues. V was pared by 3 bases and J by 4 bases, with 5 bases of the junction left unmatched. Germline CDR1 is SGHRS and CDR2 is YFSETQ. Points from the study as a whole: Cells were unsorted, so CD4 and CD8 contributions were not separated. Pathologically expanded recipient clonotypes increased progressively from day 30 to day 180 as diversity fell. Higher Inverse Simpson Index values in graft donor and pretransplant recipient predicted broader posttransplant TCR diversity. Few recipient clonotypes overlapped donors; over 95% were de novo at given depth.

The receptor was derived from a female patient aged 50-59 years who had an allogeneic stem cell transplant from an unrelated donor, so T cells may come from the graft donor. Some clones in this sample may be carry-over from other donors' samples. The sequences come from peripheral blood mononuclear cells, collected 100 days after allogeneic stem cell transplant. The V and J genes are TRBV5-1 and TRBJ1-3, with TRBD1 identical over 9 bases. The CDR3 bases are TGCGCCAGCAGCTGGGGACAGGGCAGGGGAAACACCATATATTTT. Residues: CASSWGQGRGNTIYF.